The clone carrying this T cell receptor beta chain was recorded once. Looked up from germline, CDR1 is SQVTM and CDR2 is ANQGSEA. Trimming cost V 4 bases and J 3 bases; bases outside gene matches: 4. This CDR3 is built from 14 residues. Reverse transcription of roughly 0.45 to 1 ug RNA was performed with random hexamers. Multiplex PCR with immunoSEQ amplified the TCR beta CDR3 across 54 Vbeta and 13 Jbeta. Each CDR3 protein is one row after TCRdb ran MiXCR on the immunoSEQ multiplex PCR reads. Of 250,000 to 300,000 distinct CDR3 sequences in the sample, roughly 90% were seen once. Sequencing of TCR beta was undertaken in CD8+ and CD4+ T cells derived from blood. Those who served as multiple sclerosis controls were treatment-naive patients with stable or active relapsing-remitting disease. TEMRA cells were FACS-enriched, and CD8+ and CD4+ T cells were isolated negatively. The source of the sample is a study of CD8 T cells in Susac syndrome.

Sequenced: CD8+ T cells from PBMCs. The genes are TRBV29-1 and TRBJ2-4, with TRBD1 identical over 9 bases. The TCR was taken from a human donor with multiple sclerosis. The CDR3 protein is CSVVDRGSKNIQYF. CDR3 DNA sequence: TGCAGCGTTGTTGACAGGGGGAGCAAAAACATTCAGTACTTC.